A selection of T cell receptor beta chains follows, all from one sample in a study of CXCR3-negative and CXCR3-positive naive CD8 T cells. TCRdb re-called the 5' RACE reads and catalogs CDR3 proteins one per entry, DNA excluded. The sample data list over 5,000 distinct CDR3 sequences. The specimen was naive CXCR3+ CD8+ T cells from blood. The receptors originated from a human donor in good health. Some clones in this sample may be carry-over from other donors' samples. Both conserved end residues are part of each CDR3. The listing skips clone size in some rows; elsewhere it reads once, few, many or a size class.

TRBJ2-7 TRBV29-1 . CSVEFRGRYEQYF
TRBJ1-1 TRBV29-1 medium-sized CSVDIRATEAFF
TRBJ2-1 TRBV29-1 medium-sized CSVYPRARYNEQFF
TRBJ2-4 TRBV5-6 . CASSFGRGLAIQYF
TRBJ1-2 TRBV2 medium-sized CASSEPGQGDGYTF
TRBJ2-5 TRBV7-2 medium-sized CASSHTGGRETQYF
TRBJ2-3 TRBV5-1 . CASSSGQGSDTQYF
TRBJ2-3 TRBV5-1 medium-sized CASSSIGGDTQYF
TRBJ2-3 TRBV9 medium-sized CASSGTGGGTDTQYF
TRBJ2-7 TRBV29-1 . CSVLGGAQYEQYF
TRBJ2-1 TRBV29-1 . CSVEGLGEINEQFF
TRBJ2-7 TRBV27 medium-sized CASKGLGTVSSYEQYF
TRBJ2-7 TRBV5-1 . CASSSGDFQGYEQYF
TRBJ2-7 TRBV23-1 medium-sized CASSLPTRQAPFYYEQYF
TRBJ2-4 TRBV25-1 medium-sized CASSGAGGPSGRWDIQYF
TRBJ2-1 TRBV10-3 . CAISETSSHNEQFF
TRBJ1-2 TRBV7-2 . CASSLHRGPSHYGYTF
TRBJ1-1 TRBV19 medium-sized CASSEGQGIRNTEAFF
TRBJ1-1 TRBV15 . CATSRDSQQNTEAFF
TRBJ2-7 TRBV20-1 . CSARTGGSYEQYF
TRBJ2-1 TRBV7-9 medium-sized CASSSSEVPLHNEQFF
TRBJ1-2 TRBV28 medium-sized CASSQGQGKGYTF
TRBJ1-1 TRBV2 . CASRDRGATEAFF
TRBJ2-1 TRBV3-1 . CASSQDSGLYNEQFF
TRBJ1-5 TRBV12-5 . CASGLGLNQPQHF
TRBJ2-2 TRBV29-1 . CSVVQGGTGELFF
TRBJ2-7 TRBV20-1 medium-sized CSARVFGPEGYYEQYF
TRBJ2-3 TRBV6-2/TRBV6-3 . CASSHPGLAGDTDTQYF
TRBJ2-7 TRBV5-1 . CASSSYPLASSSYEQYF
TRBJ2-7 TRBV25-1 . CASSDSYEQYF
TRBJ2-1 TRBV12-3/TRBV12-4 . CASSPGTGSNEQFF
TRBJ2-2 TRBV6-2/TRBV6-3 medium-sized CASSYSGLAGKNTGELFF
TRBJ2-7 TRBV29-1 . CSAEGWSYEQYF
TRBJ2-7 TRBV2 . CASSDQISGTEKGTLYEQYF
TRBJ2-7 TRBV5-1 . CASSLGTPEQYF
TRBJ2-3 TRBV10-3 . CAISDSQRTGREDTQYF
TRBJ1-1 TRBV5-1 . CASSLGVDEAFF
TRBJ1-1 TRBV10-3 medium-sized CAISEPTVNTEAFF
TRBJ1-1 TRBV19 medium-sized CASSMNTEAFF
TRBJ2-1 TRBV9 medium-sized CASSVDAGASTNEQFF
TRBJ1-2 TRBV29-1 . CSVNRETNYGYTF
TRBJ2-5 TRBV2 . CASRAPGLAASLTQETQYF
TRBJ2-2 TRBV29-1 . CSVGGINTGELFF
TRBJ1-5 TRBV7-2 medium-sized CASSHLRDRGIQPQHF
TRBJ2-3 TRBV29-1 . CSVGQINTDTQYF
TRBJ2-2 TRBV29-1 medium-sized CSVEGVGAYTGELFF
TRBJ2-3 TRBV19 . CASSSLAGTDTQYF
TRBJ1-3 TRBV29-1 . CSALVPSQGAGNTIYF
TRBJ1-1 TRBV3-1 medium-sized CASSQGGGNTEAFF
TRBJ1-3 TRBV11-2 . CASSLDWNVGHSGNTIYF
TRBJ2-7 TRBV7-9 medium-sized CASSPGQGTYEQYF
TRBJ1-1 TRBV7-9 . CASSLEGGPAEAFF
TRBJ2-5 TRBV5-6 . CASSPGRTHGETQYF
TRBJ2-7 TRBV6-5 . CASSYSGTGVVEQYF
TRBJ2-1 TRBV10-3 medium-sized CAISESGVNEQFF
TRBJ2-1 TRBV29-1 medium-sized CVGVGASYNEQFF
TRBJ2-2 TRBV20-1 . CSARAVNKNTGELFF